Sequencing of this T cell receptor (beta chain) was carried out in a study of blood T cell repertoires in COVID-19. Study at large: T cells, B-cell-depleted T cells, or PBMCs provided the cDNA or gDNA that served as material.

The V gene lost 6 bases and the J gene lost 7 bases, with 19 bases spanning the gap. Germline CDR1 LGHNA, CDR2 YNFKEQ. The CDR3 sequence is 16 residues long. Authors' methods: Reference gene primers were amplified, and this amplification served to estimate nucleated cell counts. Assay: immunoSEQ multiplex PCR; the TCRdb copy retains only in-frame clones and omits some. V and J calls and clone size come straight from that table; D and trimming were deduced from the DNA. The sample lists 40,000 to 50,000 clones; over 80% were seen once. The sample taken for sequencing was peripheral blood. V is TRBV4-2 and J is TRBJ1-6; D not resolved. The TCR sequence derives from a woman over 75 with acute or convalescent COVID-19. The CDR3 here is CASREGITTANSPLHF. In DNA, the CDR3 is TGTGCCAGCAGAGAGGGAATTACGACCGCGAATTCACCCCTCCACTTT.